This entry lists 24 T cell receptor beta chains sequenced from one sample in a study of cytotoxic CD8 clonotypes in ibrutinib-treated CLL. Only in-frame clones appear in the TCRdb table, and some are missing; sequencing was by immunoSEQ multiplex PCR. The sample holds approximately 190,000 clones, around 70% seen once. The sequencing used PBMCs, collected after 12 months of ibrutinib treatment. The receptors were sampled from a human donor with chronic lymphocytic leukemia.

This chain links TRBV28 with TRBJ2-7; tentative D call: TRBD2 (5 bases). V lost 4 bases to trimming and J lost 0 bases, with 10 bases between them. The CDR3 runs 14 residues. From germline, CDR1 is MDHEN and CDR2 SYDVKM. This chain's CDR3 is CASSYEGSSYEQYF. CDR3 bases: TGTGCCAGCAGTTATGAGGGCAGCTCCTACGAGCAGTACTTC.

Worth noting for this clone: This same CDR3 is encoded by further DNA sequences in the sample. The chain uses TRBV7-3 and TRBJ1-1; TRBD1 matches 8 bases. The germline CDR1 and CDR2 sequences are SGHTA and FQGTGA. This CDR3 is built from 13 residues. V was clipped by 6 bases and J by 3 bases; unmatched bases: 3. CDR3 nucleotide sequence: TGTGCCAGCAGACTGACAGGGGACACTGAAGCTTTCTTT. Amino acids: CASRLTGDTEAFF.

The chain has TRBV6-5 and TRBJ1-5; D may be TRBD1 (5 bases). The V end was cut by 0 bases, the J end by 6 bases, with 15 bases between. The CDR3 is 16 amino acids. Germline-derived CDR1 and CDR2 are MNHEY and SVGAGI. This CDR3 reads CASSYSWTLNSQPQHF. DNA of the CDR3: TGTGCCAGCAGTTACTCATGGACATTAAACTCTCAGCCCCAGCATTTT.

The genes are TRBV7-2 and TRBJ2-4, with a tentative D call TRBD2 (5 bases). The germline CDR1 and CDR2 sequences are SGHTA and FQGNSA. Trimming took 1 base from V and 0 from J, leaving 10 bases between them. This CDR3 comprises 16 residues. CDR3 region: CASSLEGALAKNIQYF. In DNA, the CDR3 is TGTGCCAGCAGCTTAGAGGGAGCGTTAGCCAAAAACATTCAGTACTTC.

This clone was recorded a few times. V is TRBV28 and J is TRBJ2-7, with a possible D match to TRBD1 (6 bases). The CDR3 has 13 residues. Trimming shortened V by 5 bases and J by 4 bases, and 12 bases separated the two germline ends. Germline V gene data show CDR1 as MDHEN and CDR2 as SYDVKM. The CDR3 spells CASSRTVLYEQYF. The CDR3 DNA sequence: TGTGCCAGCAGTAGGACAGTCCTATACGAGCAGTACTTC. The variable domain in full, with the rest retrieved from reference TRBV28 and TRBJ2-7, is DVKVTQSSRYLVKRTGEKVFLECVQDMDHENMFWYRQDPGLGLRLIYFSYDVKMKEKGDIPEGYSVSREKKERFSLILESASTNQTSMYLCASSRTVLYEQYFGPGTRLTVT.

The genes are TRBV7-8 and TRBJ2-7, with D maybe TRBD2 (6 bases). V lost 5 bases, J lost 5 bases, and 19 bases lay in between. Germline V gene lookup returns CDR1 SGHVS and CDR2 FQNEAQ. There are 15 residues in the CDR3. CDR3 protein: CASSPREGLGNEQYF. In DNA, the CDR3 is TGTGCCAGCAGCCCCCGCGAGGGACTTGGAAACGAGCAGTACTTC.

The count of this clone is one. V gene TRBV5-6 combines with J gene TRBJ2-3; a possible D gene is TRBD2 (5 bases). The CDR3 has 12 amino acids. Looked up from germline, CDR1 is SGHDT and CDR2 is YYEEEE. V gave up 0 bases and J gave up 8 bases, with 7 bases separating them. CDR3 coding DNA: TGTGCCAGCAGCTTGGTGCGGGCTACGCAGTATTTT. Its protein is CASSLVRATQYF.

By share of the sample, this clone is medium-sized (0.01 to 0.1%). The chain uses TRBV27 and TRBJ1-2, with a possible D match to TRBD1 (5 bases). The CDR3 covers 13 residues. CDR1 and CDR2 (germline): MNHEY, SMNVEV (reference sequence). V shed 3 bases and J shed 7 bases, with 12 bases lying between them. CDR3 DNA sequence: TGTGCCAGCAGTTTTACCCTGGGGGGTGGCTACACCTTC. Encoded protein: CASSFTLGGGYTF.

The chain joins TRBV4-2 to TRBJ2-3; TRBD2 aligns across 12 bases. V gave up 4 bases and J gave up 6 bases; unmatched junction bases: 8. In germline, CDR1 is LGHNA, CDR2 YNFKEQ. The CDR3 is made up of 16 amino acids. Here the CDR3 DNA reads TGTGCCAGCAGCCCGTCCGGGACTAGCGGGTCGGATACGCAGTATTTT. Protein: CASSPSGTSGSDTQYF.

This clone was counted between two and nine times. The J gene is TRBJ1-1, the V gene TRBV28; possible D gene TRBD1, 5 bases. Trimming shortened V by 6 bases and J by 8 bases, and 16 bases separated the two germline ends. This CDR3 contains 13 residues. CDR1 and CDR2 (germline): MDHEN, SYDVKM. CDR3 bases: TGTGCCAGCAGGAGCCGGGGCCGGTCGGAAGCTTTCTTT. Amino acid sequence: CASRSRGRSEAFF.

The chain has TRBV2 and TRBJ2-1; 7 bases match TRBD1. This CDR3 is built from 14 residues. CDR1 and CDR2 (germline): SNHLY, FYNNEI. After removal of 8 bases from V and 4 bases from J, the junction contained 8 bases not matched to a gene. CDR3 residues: CASGEDRFYNEQFF. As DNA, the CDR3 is TGTGCCAGCGGCGAGGACAGGTTTTACAATGAGCAGTTCTTC.

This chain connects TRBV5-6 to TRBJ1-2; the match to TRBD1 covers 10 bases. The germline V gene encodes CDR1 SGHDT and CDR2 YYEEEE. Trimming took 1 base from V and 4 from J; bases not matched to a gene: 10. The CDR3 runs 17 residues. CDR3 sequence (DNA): TGTGCCAGCAGCTTGATTGCGGGACAGGGGCGAAGCTATGGCTACACCTTC. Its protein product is CASSLIAGQGRSYGYTF.

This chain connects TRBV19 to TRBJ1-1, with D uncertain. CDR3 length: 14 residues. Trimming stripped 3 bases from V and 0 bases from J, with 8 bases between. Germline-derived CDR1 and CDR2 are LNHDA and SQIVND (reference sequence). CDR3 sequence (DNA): TGTGCCAGTAGTATTAGCGCATTGAACACTGAAGCTTTCTTT. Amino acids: CASSISALNTEAFF.

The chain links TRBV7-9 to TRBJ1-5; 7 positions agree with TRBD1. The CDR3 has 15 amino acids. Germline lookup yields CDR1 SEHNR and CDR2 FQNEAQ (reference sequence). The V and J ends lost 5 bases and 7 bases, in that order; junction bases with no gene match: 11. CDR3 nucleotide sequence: TGTGCCAGCAGCCCTGACAGGGCGGGACGGCAGCCCCAGCATTTT. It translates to CASSPDRAGRQPQHF. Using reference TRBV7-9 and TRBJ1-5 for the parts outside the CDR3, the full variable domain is DTGVSQNPRHKITKRGQNVTFRCDPISEHNRLYWYRQTLGQGPEFLTYFQNEAQLEKSRLLSDRFSAERPKGSFSTLEIQRTEQGDSAMYLCASSPDRAGRQPQHFGDGTRLSIL.

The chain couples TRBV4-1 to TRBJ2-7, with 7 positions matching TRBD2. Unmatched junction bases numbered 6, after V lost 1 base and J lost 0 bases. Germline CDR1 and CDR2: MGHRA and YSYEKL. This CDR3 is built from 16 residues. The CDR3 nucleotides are TGCGCCAGCAGCCAAGGGGCACTAGCGAACTCCTACGAGCAGTACTTC. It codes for CASSQGALANSYEQYF.

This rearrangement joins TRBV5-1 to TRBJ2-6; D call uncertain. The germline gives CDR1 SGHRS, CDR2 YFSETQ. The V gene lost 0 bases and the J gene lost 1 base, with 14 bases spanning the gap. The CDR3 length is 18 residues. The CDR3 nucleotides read TGCGCCAGCAGCTTGGCGGCGGTCGGATCTTCTGGGGCCAACGTCCTGACTTTC. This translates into CASSLAAVGSSGANVLTF.

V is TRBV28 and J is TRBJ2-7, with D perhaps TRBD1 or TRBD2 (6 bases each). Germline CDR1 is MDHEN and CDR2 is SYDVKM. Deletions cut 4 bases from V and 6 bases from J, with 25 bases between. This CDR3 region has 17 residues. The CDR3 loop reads CASSSIPFGGASAEQYF. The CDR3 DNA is TGTGCCAGCAGTTCCATCCCCTTCGGGGGCGCATCAGCCGAGCAGTACTTC.

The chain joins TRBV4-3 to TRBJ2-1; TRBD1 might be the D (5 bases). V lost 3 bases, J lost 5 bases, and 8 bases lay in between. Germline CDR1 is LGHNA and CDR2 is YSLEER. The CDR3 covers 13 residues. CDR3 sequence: CASSHQTDNEQFF. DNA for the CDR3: TGCGCCAGCAGCCACCAGACAGACAATGAGCAGTTCTTC.

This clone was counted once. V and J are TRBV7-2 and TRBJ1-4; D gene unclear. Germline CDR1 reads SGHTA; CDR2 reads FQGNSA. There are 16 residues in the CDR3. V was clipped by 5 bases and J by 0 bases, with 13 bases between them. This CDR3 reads CASSLGRHATNEKLFF. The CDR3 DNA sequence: TGTGCCAGCAGCCTCGGTAGGCACGCAACTAATGAAAAACTGTTTTTT.

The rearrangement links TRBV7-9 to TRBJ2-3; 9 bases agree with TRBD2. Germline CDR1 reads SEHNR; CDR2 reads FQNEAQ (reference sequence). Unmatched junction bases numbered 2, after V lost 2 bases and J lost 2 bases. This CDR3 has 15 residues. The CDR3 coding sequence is TGTGCCAGCAGCTTACTAGCGGGGTCCACAGATACGCAGTATTTT. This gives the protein CASSLLAGSTDTQYF. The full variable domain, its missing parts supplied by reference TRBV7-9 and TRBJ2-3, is DTGVSQNPRHKITKRGQNVTFRCDPISEHNRLYWYRQTLGQGPEFLTYFQNEAQLEKSRLLSDRFSAERPKGSFSTLEIQRTEQGDSAMYLCASSLLAGSTDTQYFGPGTRLTVL.

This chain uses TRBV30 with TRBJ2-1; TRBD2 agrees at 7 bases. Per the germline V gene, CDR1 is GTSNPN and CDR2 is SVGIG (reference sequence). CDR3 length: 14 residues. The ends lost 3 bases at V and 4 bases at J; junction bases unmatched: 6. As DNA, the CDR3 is TGTGCCTGGAGGATCCCGGGACTATACAATGAGCAGTTCTTC. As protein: CAWRIPGLYNEQFF.

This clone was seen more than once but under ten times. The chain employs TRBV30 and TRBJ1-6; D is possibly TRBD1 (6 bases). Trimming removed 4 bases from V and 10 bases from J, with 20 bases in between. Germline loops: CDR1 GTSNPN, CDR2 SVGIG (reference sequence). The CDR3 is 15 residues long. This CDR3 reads CAWTGTRGVGSPLHF. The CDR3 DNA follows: TGTGCCTGGACAGGGACACGGGGGGTAGGCTCACCCCTCCACTTT.

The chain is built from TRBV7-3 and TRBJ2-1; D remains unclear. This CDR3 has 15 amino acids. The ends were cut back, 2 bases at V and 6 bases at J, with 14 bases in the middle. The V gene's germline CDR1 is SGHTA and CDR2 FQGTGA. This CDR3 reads CASSLSLVVINEQFF. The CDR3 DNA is TGTGCCAGCAGCTTATCGCTAGTGGTTATCAATGAGCAGTTCTTC. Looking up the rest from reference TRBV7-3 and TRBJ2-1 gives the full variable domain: GAGVSQTPSNKVTEKGKYVELRCDPISGHTALYWYRQSLGQGPEFLIYFQGTGAADDSGLPNDRFFAVRPEGSVSTLKIQRTERGDSAVYLCASSLSLVVINEQFFGPGTRLTVL.

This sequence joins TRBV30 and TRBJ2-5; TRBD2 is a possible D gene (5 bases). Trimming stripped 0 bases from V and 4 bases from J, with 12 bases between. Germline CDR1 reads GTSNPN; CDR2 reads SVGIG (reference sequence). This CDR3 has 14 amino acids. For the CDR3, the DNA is TGTGCCTGGAGTGTAGGGAGAGGAGTAGAGACCCAGTACTTC. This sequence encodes CAWSVGRGVETQYF.